The 6 T cell receptor beta chains presented below share a single source sample, sequenced in a study of T cells in women clearing cervical HPV infection. Repertoires were generated with immunoSEQ multiplex PCR, while TCRdb's copy carries only in-frame clones and drops some. The clone table shows tens of thousands of clones, with the ten largest holding more than 1.2%. The specimen sequenced was blood buffy coat. These receptors were taken from a woman between 18 and 69 years old with a cervical HPV16 infection that either progressed to CIN3+ or cleared (not recorded which).

Concerning this clone itself: The read falls 3 residues short of the CDR3 end, and the missing part is taken from the germline J gene. The genes are TRBV19 and TRBJ2-7, with 8 bases identical to TRBD1. After removal of 2 bases from V and 6 bases from J, the junction contained 9 bases not matched to a gene. CDR3 length: 15 amino acids. Per the germline V gene, CDR1 is LNHDA and CDR2 is SQIVND (reference sequence). The CDR3 here is CASSIRGQGVREQYF. Partial CDR3 DNA: TGTGCCAGTAGTATACGTGGACAGGGTGTTCGCGAG.

Comments on this clone: The read gets to within 3 residues of the CDR3 end, and the germline J gene fills in the rest. This chain uses TRBV13 with TRBJ2-6; D assignment may be TRBD1 or TRBD2 (7 bases each). Germline CDR1 PRHDT, CDR2 FYEKMQ (reference sequence). This CDR3 is 17 amino acids long. V was shortened by 3 bases and J by 2 bases, with 14 bases between the two germline ends. The sequenced part of the CDR3 DNA is TGTGCCAGCAGCTTCACAGGGGAGGGCACTGGGGCCAACGTC. Its translation: CASSFTGEGTGANV. The full CDR3 is CASSFTGEGTGANVLTF.

Of note for this clone: The read ends 3 residues shy of where the CDR3 ends; the end is completed using the germline J gene. The rearrangement links TRBV7-8 to TRBJ2-7, with 9 bases lining up with TRBD1. Germline loops: CDR1 SGHVS, CDR2 FQNEAQ. V lost 5 bases, J lost 5 bases, and 10 bases stayed unmatched. The CDR3 is 15 residues long. The CDR3: CASSPPGQGANEQYF. The DNA read from the CDR3 is TGTGCCAGCAGCCCGCCGGGACAGGGAGCCAACGAG.

As regards this clone: The observed sequence ends 3 residues before the CDR3 terminus, with the missing tail filled in from the germline J gene. The chain recombines TRBV19 with TRBJ2-3; 8 bases agree with TRBD1. Germline CDR1 and CDR2: LNHDA and SQIVND (reference sequence). The CDR3 sequence is 13 residues long. CDR3 bases read: TGTGCCAGTAGTATGGACAGGGTTCAGCCG. It codes for CASSMDRVQP. The whole CDR3 protein reads CASSMDRVQPQYF.

Comments on this clone: The CDR3 goes on 3 residues after the read ends, and that part is filled in from the germline J gene. The V call is TRBV7-4, the J call TRBJ1-4, with TRBD1 matching 8 bases. The CDR3 contains 15 residues. Germline trimming cut 2 bases from V and 10 bases from J; bases unmatched to any gene: 9. Germline lookup yields CDR1 SGHVT and CDR2 SQSDAQ. This CDR3 reads CASSLLGQGAGKLFF. CDR3 DNA, as far as it was read: TGTGCCAGCAGCTTATTGGGGCAGGGGGCAGGAAAA.

Comments on this clone: The read ends 3 residues shy of where the CDR3 ends; the end is completed using the germline J gene. This chain uses TRBV7-2 with TRBJ1-5; 7 positions agree with TRBD1. J was trimmed by 0 bases and V by 0 bases; bases with no gene match: 5. This CDR3 spans 17 amino acids. Germline CDR1 reads SGHTA; CDR2 reads FQGNSA. The sequenced CDR3 bases are TGTGCCAGCAGCTTAGCGGCAGGGGGTAATAGCAATCAGCCC. Encoded protein: CASSLAAGGNSNQP. The whole CDR3 sequence is CASSLAAGGNSNQPQHF.